The 21 T cell receptor beta chains given below trace back to one sample, sequenced in a study of cytomegalovirus exposure and HLA in healthy donors (TCRdb year 2017). Receptors were amplified or captured by the immunoSEQ multiplex PCR assay. For the multiplex PCR, a mixture combining 60 forward primers for TCR Vbeta segments and 13 reverse primers for TCR Jbeta segments was used. TCRdb re-hosts the immuneACCESS table, in-frame sequences only. Its copies lack some clones; in the studies checked, an unresolved V gene accounts for under half of them, and the cause for the rest is not known. The sample profile shows nearly 110,000 clones; roughly 76% of them were found once. Together, the top ten hold roughly 2.3% of the sample. The sequenced sample was PBMCs. Receptor source: a man between 18 and 35 years old in good health and CMV-seronegative.

The genes are TRBV7-9 and TRBJ2-7; possibly TRBD2 for D (6 bases). CDR3 length: 15 residues. Trimming pared 3 bases from V and 6 bases from J, leaving 18 bases between. From germline, CDR1 is SEHNR and CDR2 FQNEAQ (reference sequence). CDR3: CASSFSGGNFFEQYF. Here the CDR3 DNA reads TGTGCCAGCAGCTTTAGCGGCGGGAACTTCTTCGAGCAGTACTTC.

V usage is TRBV9 and J usage is TRBJ2-7; possibly TRBD2 for D (7 bases). The V end was cut by 3 bases, the J end by 7 bases, with 20 bases between. The germline gives CDR1 SGDLS, CDR2 YYNGEE. CDR3 length: 15 amino acids. CDR3 nucleotides: TGTGCCAGCAGCGAGAGTGGGGGGGGGCCCCGAGAGCAGTACTTC. Translating gives CASSESGGGPREQYF.

The chain employs TRBV4-1 and TRBJ1-4; no firm D call. Between the trimmed V and J ends, which lost 1 base and 0 bases, there was a span of 9 bases. CDR1 is MGHRA and CDR2 is YSYEKL in the germline V gene. The CDR3 has 16 residues. The CDR3 spells CASSQVEFATNEKLFF. The DNA for the CDR3 is TGCGCCAGCAGCCAAGTAGAGTTTGCAACTAATGAAAAACTGTTTTTT.

The chain has TRBV4-3 and TRBJ1-2; 8 nucleotides line up with TRBD1. The germline V gene has CDR1 LGHNA and CDR2 YSLEER. The CDR3 is 15 amino acids. The ends lost 1 base at V and 4 bases at J; junction bases unmatched: 5. In DNA form, the CDR3 reads TGCGCCAGCAGCCAAGGGGACAGGCCGTTCTATGGCTACACCTTC. Translation gives CASSQGDRPFYGYTF.

The chain combines TRBV18 with TRBJ2-7; 7 nucleotides align to TRBD1. Germline values: CDR1 KGHSH, CDR2 LQKENI. V trimming: 8 bases; J trimming: 2 bases; junction bases outside the gene matches: 3. This CDR3 has 12 residues. CDR3 sequence reads: CASTTGPYEQYF. CDR3 bases: TGTGCCAGCACGACAGGGCCCTACGAGCAGTACTTC.

Only a few counts were recorded for this clone. J is TRBJ1-5 and V is TRBV10-3; 8 nucleotides align to TRBD1. The germline gives CDR1 ENHRY, CDR2 SYGVKD. The CDR3 spans 12 residues. Unmatched junction bases numbered 3, after V lost 10 bases and J lost 4 bases. The CDR3 protein is CATRQGNQPQHF. The CDR3 DNA sequence: TGTGCCACACGACAGGGGAATCAGCCCCAGCATTTT.

The rearrangement links TRBV5-1 to TRBJ2-7; D is uncertain. Trimming stripped 4 bases from V and 3 bases from J, with 17 bases between. This CDR3 is built from 15 residues. CDR1 is SGHRS, CDR2 YFSETQ, per germline. In DNA, the CDR3 is TGCGCCAGCAGCCCCGGCACAGAGAGATACTACGAGCAGTACTTC. Its translation is CASSPGTERYYEQYF.

The gene calls are TRBV6-4 and TRBJ2-7, with D possibly being TRBD1 (5 bases). Germline V gene data show CDR1 as MRHNA and CDR2 as SNTAGT. V was trimmed by 8 bases and J by 2 bases, leaving 19 bases between them. The CDR3 is 15 residues long. The DNA of the CDR3 is TGTGCCAGCGGCCTAGGGGCACCCACTACCTACGAGCAGTACTTC. This translates into CASGLGAPTTYEQYF.

The chain joins TRBV7-6 to TRBJ1-2, with a tentative D call TRBD1 (6 bases). This CDR3 contains 15 residues. The V gene lost 2 bases and the J gene lost 7 bases, with 17 bases spanning the gap. Per the germline V gene, CDR1 is SGHVS and CDR2 is FNYEAQ. In nucleotides, the CDR3 is TGTGCCAGCAGCTTAACCCCCCCAGGGGCAGGTGGCTACACCTTC. It translates to CASSLTPPGAGGYTF.

This clone was observed a few times. A junction boundary mismatches the germline segment, possibly from a read error. V gene TRBV5-1 combines with J gene TRBJ2-7, with D perhaps TRBD1 (5 bases). This CDR3 is 12 amino acids long. The V gene's germline CDR1 is SGHRS and CDR2 YFSETQ. In DNA form, the CDR3 reads TGCGCCAGCAGCTTGGAGGGGCAAGGGGCCCACTTC. Protein sequence: CASSLEGQGAHF.

The chain employs TRBV14 and TRBJ2-2, with 11 bases matching TRBD2. This CDR3 contains 15 residues. Per the germline V gene, CDR1 is SGHDN and CDR2 is FVKESK. V gave up 5 bases and J gave up 4 bases; unmatched junction bases: 3. The CDR3 protein is CASSTSGGATGELFF. The CDR3 region has the DNA TGTGCCAGCAGCACTAGCGGGGGAGCCACCGGGGAGCTGTTTTTT.

The chain employs TRBV7-9 and TRBJ2-1, with TRBD2 matching over 9 bases. With 4 bases clipped from V and 2 bases from J, the junction kept 12 bases outside the gene matches. CDR1 is SEHNR, CDR2 FQNEAQ, per germline (reference sequence). The CDR3 consists of 18 residues. The CDR3 region is CASSSPPRERGAYNEQFF. In nucleotides, the CDR3 is TGTGCCAGCAGCTCTCCCCCCCGGGAGCGGGGGGCCTACAATGAGCAGTTCTTC.

CDR3 DNA: TGTGCCAGCAGCTTGGCCACAGGACAGGGTCACACTGAAGCTTTCTTT. This encodes CASSLATGQGHTEAFF. The chain carries TRBV5-6 and TRBJ1-1; TRBD1 agrees at 8 bases. Trimming cost V 0 bases and J 3 bases; bases outside gene matches: 7. The V gene's germline CDR1 is SGHDT and CDR2 YYEEEE. The CDR3 sequence is 16 residues long. Complete variable domain (other parts from reference TRBV5-6 and TRBJ1-1): DAGVTQSPTHLIKTRGQQVTLRCSPKSGHDTVSWYQQALGQGPQFIFQYYEEEERQRGNFPDRFSGHQFPNYSSELNVNALLLGDSALYLCASSLATGQGHTEAFFGQGTRLTVV.

The chain links TRBV7-6 to TRBJ2-5; 9 bases line up with TRBD2. Germline lookup yields CDR1 SGHVS and CDR2 FNYEAQ. The junction had 15 bases not matched to a gene; V was cut back by 10 bases and J by 6 bases. The CDR3 is made up of 15 amino acids. Here the CDR3 DNA reads TGTGCCACGGGGAGAGTGGCGGGGGGGGAAAAGACCCAGTACTTC. As protein: CATGRVAGGEKTQYF.

The chain uses TRBV18 and TRBJ2-5, with 8 positions matching TRBD1. Germline-derived CDR1 and CDR2 are KGHSH and LQKENI. The junction had 11 bases not matched to a gene; V was cut back by 3 bases and J by 5 bases. The CDR3 length is 16 residues. The CDR3 DNA reads TGTGCCAGCTCACCGCGCCCAGGACAGGGCTCCGAGACCCAGTACTTC. Encoded protein: CASSPRPGQGSETQYF.

The chain couples TRBV28 to TRBJ1-4, with a tentative D call TRBD1 (5 bases). The V end was cut by 4 bases, the J end by 5 bases, with 11 bases between. Germline lookup yields CDR1 MDHEN and CDR2 SYDVKM. The CDR3 sequence is 14 residues long. The CDR3 sequence is CASSSGVLNEKLFF. In DNA form, the CDR3 reads TGTGCCAGCAGTTCGGGGGTGCTCAATGAAAAACTGTTTTTT.

This clone appeared once. CDR3 residues: CASSVGDSHYEQYF. For the CDR3, the DNA is TGTGCCAGCAGCGTAGGGGACAGCCACTACGAGCAGTACTTC. The chain combines TRBV9 with TRBJ2-7, with 7 nucleotides matching TRBD1. The CDR3 spans 14 residues. V dropped 0 bases and J dropped 3; count of bases not matched to a gene: 3. From germline, CDR1 is SGDLS and CDR2 YYNGEE.

The V call is TRBV4-3, the J call TRBJ1-1, with a possible D match to TRBD1 (6 bases). Deletions cut 3 bases from V and 7 bases from J, with 15 bases between. The CDR3 runs 14 residues. Germline V gene data show CDR1 as LGHNA and CDR2 as YSLEER. The CDR3 DNA follows: TGCGCCAGCAGCCAGGTCCCGACAGGAGGTGAAGCTTTCTTT. Amino acid sequence: CASSQVPTGGEAFF.

The chain couples TRBV6-4 to TRBJ2-3, with TRBD2 identical over 14 bases. In germline, CDR1 is MRHNA, CDR2 SNTAGT. The CDR3 covers 16 residues. V lost 0 bases to trimming and J lost 4 bases; unmatched junction nucleotides: 0. CDR3 amino acids: CASSDSTSGGADTQYF. In DNA form, the CDR3 reads TGTGCCAGCAGTGACTCGACTAGCGGGGGGGCAGATACGCAGTATTTT.

This clone has only a few counts. This chain uses TRBV2 with TRBJ2-7, with D maybe TRBD1 (6 bases). Trimming removed 8 bases from V and 2 bases from J, with 19 bases in between. This CDR3 comprises 15 residues. In germline, CDR1 is SNHLY, CDR2 FYNNEI. CDR3 amino acids: CASLSTQGPPYEQYF. CDR3 DNA sequence: TGTGCCAGCCTATCCACACAGGGACCTCCCTACGAGCAGTACTTC.

The chain links TRBV5-5 to TRBJ1-5, with D hard to call. Germline CDR1 SGHKS, CDR2 YYEKEE (reference sequence). The CDR3 contains 14 residues. V lost 0 bases, J lost 4 bases, and 8 bases lay in between. The CDR3 DNA reads as TGTGCCAGCAGCTTGGTTTCTGTAAATCAGCCCCAGCATTTT. It encodes CASSLVSVNQPQHF. The whole variable domain, remainder taken from reference TRBV5-5 and TRBJ1-5, is DAGVTQSPTHLIKTRGQQVTLRCSPISGHKSVSWYQQVLGQGPQFIFQYYEKEERGRGNFPDRFSARQFPNYSSELNVNALLLGDSALYLCASSLVSVNQPQHFGDGTRLSIL.